These 29 T cell receptor beta chains share one sample of origin, sequenced in a study of blood T cell repertoires in COVID-19. Here immunoSEQ multiplex PCR was the method, and the copy in TCRdb shows in-frame clones only, minus some. The data contain 200,000 to 250,000 clones, 85% to 90% of them singletons. Input material: peripheral blood. The receptors come from a man in his thirties or forties with COVID-19, enrolled during active disease.

Only one count was recorded for this clone. The genes are TRBV15 and TRBJ2-7; TRBD1 matches 7 bases. The CDR3 sequence is 17 residues long. V lost 0 bases, J lost 0 bases, and 8 bases stayed unmatched. The germline V gene encodes CDR1 LNHNV and CDR2 YYDKDF (reference sequence). CDR3 in DNA: TGTGCCACCAGCAGAGATAGTTCAGGGGGAAGCTCCTACGAGCAGTACTTC. Protein: CATSRDSSGGSSYEQYF.

The V and J genes are TRBV6-6 and TRBJ2-5; D remains unclear. The CDR3 has 11 amino acids. Trimming left V 7 bases short and J 7 bases short, with 10 bases between. CDR1 MNHNY and CDR2 SVGAGI come from the germline V gene (reference sequence). CDR3 DNA sequence: TGTGCCAGCAACGTAGCTGGGACCCAGTACTTC. The encoded protein is CASNVAGTQYF.

CDR3 in amino acids: CATSGGQGAYNEQFF. CDR3 nucleotide sequence: TGTGCCACCAGCGGAGGACAGGGGGCTTACAATGAGCAGTTCTTC. The V call is TRBV24-1, the J call TRBJ2-1, with TRBD1 identical over 11 bases. The CDR3 has 15 residues. V shed 7 bases, J shed 4 bases, and the junction held 5 bases outside the gene matches. Germline V lookup: CDR1 KGHDR, CDR2 SFDVKD.

The chain couples TRBV15 to TRBJ1-5; 8 bases line up with TRBD1. The V and J ends lost 0 bases and 4 bases, in that order; junction bases with no gene match: 29. Germline CDR1 LNHNV, CDR2 YYDKDF (reference sequence). This CDR3 is built from 24 residues. As DNA, the CDR3 is TGTGCCACCAGCAGAGATCTACCCTCTCCCAGTTCGGGACAGGTTTTCACGGTGAATCAGCCCCAGCATTTT. This gives the protein CATSRDLPSPSSGQVFTVNQPQHF.

In its sample, this clone was seen once. The chain recombines TRBV27 with TRBJ2-2; possible D gene TRBD1, 5 bases. Germline CDR1 MNHEY, CDR2 SMNVEV (reference sequence). The CDR3 covers 15 residues. Trimming cost V 0 bases and J 7 bases, with 12 bases left between them. Here the CDR3 reads CASSLSQGIIGELFF. As DNA, the CDR3 is TGTGCCAGCAGTTTATCTCAGGGTATTATCGGGGAGCTGTTTTTT.

V is TRBV25-1 and J is TRBJ2-1; D is unresolved. With 8 bases removed from V and 0 bases from J, the gap between germline ends came to 14 bases. There are 15 residues in the CDR3. CDR1 and CDR2 (germline): MGHDK, SYGVNS. CDR3 amino acids: CASQRSSSSYNEQFF. CDR3 DNA: TGTGCCAGCCAGCGCTCGTCCAGCTCCTACAATGAGCAGTTCTTC.

The chain combines TRBV3-1 (or the pseudogene TRBV3-2) with TRBJ2-3, with 8 bases identical to TRBD2. Germline lookup yields CDR1 LGHDT and CDR2 YNNKEL (reference sequence). The V segment lost 4 bases and the J segment 0 bases; nucleotides outside the gene matches: 6. The CDR3 contains 16 residues. DNA of the CDR3: TGTGCCAGCAGCCCCCCGGGACTAGGTAGCACAGATACGCAGTATTTT. This encodes CASSPPGLGSTDTQYF.

The V gene is TRBV5-1, the J gene TRBJ2-1, with D possibly being TRBD2 (6 bases). Trimming took off 2 bases at V and 8 bases at J, with 14 bases between the two ends. The CDR3 has 14 residues. The germline gives CDR1 SGHRS, CDR2 YFSETQ. CDR3 in amino acids: CASSFVAATYEQFF. The CDR3 DNA reads TGCGCCAGCAGCTTTGTAGCGGCGACCTATGAGCAGTTCTTC.

The V and J genes are TRBV7-3 and TRBJ2-2, with no clear D. The V end lost 2 bases, the J end lost 1 base, and 8 bases lay between the germline ends. Germline assignment: CDR1 SGHTA and CDR2 FQGTGA. This CDR3 has 15 amino acids. In nucleotides, the CDR3 is TGTGCCAGCAGCTTATCCCACGGGAACACCGGGGAGCTGTTTTTT. Protein: CASSLSHGNTGELFF.

The chain links TRBV7-9 to TRBJ2-3, with TRBD2 identical over 7 bases. This CDR3 spans 14 amino acids. Per the germline V gene, CDR1 is SEHNR and CDR2 is FQNEAQ (reference sequence). V was clipped by 5 bases and J by 1 base; unmatched bases: 3. Here the CDR3 reads CASSPTSGTDTQYF. The CDR3, as DNA: TGTGCCAGCAGCCCCACTAGCGGCACAGATACGCAGTATTTT.

CDR3 protein: CASSLGQGLSSGANVLTF. CDR3 bases: TGTGCCAGCAGCTTGGGCCAGGGGCTCTCCTCCGGGGCCAACGTCCTGACTTTC. V gene TRBV7-2 combines with J gene TRBJ2-6; tentative D call: TRBD1 (6 bases). The CDR3 totals 18 residues. Trimming left V 3 bases short and J 4 bases short, with 19 bases between. Germline V lookup: CDR1 SGHTA, CDR2 FQGNSA.

The gene calls are TRBV27 and TRBJ1-2; D is uncertain. Germline-derived CDR1 and CDR2 are MNHEY and SMNVEV (reference sequence). The CDR3 runs to 13 residues. Between the trimmed V and J ends, which lost 2 bases and 6 bases, there was a span of 10 bases. CDR3 nucleotides: TGTGCCAGCAGTTTAAGCGGCGGGAATGGCTACACCTTC. Translated, it gives CASSLSGGNGYTF.

The chain carries TRBV7-2 and TRBJ2-7; a weak D match, TRBD1 (7 bases). The length of the CDR3 is 16 residues. Germline V gene data show CDR1 as SGHTA and CDR2 as FQGNSA. Trimming removed 6 bases from V and 4 bases from J, with 22 bases in between. CDR3 coding DNA: TGTGCCAGCAGTTCAGGGGACTTGACAGGGAAGTACGAGCAGTACTTC. Translating it yields CASSSGDLTGKYEQYF.

The gene calls are TRBV18 and TRBJ1-2, with D tentatively TRBD1 (6 bases). Germline loops: CDR1 KGHSH, CDR2 LQKENI. V gave up 1 base and J gave up 6 bases, with 9 bases separating them. The CDR3 spans 13 residues. CDR3 in amino acids: CASSPREGDGYTF. The CDR3 DNA is TGTGCCAGCTCACCACGGGAGGGGGATGGCTACACCTTC.

This sequence joins TRBV27 and TRBJ2-7; D may be TRBD2 (6 bases). The CDR3 runs to 15 residues. The V gene's germline CDR1 is MNHEY and CDR2 SMNVEV (reference sequence). The V end was cut by 5 bases, the J end by 5 bases, with 19 bases between. The CDR3 is CASSKPGLNNHEQYF. CDR3 sequence (DNA): TGTGCCAGCAGTAAACCGGGACTTAACAACCACGAGCAGTACTTC.

V gene TRBV7-2 combines with J gene TRBJ1-2; TRBD1 matches 10 bases. J gave up 5 bases and V 1 base, and 1 base lay outside the gene matches. The CDR3 length is 14 residues. Germline loops: CDR1 SGHTA, CDR2 FQGNSA. The CDR3 DNA reads as TGTGCCAGCAGCTTAGGGACAGGGGGGTATGGCTACACCTTC. This sequence encodes CASSLGTGGYGYTF.

Here the CDR3 reads CARSLGLEISSYNEQFF. The CDR3 coding sequence is TGTGCCAGAAGCTTGGGGCTAGAGATTAGCTCCTACAATGAGCAGTTCTTC. The rearrangement joins TRBV5-3 to TRBJ2-1; the D is unclear. TRBV5-3 is an open reading frame whose function is uncertain. This CDR3 spans 17 amino acids. V shed 0 bases and J shed 0 bases, with 13 bases lying between them.

For the CDR3, the DNA is TGTGCCAGCAGGACTGACAGGGGGCATAGTGAAAAACTGTTTTTT. This sequence encodes CASRTDRGHSEKLFF. The gene calls are TRBV2 and TRBJ1-4, with TRBD1 identical over 10 bases. V shed 6 bases and J 7 bases; nucleotides not matched to a gene: 8. The CDR3 has 15 amino acids. The V gene's germline CDR1 is SNHLY and CDR2 FYNNEI.

This clone was observed a single time. The chain uses TRBV2 and TRBJ1-1, with D unclear. CDR1 is SNHLY and CDR2 is FYNNEI in the germline V gene. This CDR3 is built from 16 residues. V lost 3 bases and J 0 bases, leaving 14 bases between the germline ends. CDR3 amino acids: CASSEPLGTLNTEAFF. CDR3 in DNA: TGTGCCAGCAGTGAGCCCTTGGGCACCTTGAACACTGAAGCTTTCTTT.

The V gene is TRBV3-1 (or the pseudogene TRBV3-2), the J gene TRBJ1-4; TRBD1 might be the D (5 bases). This CDR3 is built from 15 residues. Trimming removed 4 bases at V and 4 bases at J, with 13 bases between. Germline V gives CDR1 LGHDT, CDR2 YNNKEL (reference sequence). The CDR3 loop is CASSPQGQGNEKLFF. The DNA of the CDR3 is TGTGCCAGCAGCCCTCAGGGTCAAGGTAATGAAAAACTGTTTTTT.

The chain links TRBV5-8 to TRBJ1-2, with TRBD1 matching 9 bases. Germline CDR1 is SGHTS and CDR2 is YDEGEE. The CDR3 loop spans 16 amino acids. V shed 4 bases and J 2 bases; nucleotides not matched to a gene: 9. The CDR3 bases are TGTGCCAGCAGCCAAGTCCCCGGGACAGGGAACTATGGCTACACCTTC. Protein product: CASSQVPGTGNYGYTF.

This chain uses TRBV25-1 with TRBJ1-4; 7 bases fit TRBD1. V was clipped by 6 bases and J by 5 bases; unmatched bases: 3. Germline assignment: CDR1 MGHDK and CDR2 SYGVNS. CDR3 length: 13 amino acids. CDR3 sequence reads: CASRGQINEKLFF. CDR3 DNA: TGTGCCAGCAGGGGACAGATAAATGAAAAACTGTTTTTT.

V and J are TRBV3-1 (or the pseudogene TRBV3-2) and TRBJ1-6, with TRBD1 identical over 7 bases. Germline-derived CDR1 and CDR2 are LGHDT and YNNKEL (reference sequence). The CDR3 consists of 15 residues. V shed 1 base and J 6 bases; nucleotides not matched to a gene: 3. The CDR3 DNA follows: TGTGCCAGCAGCCAAGGGGACAGTCCTAATTCACCCCTCCACTTT. Its translation: CASSQGDSPNSPLHF.

This chain joins TRBV27 and TRBJ2-2; D might be TRBD2 (5 bases). CDR1 is MNHEY and CDR2 is SMNVEV in the germline V gene (reference sequence). V was shortened by 7 bases and J by 5 bases, with 14 bases between the two germline ends. This CDR3 is 14 amino acids long. CDR3 sequence: CASTSLGGTGELFF. The DNA of the CDR3 is TGTGCCAGCACCTCCTTAGGAGGAACCGGGGAGCTGTTTTTT.

The CDR3 sequence: CASSTGPLNQPQHF. DNA of the CDR3: TGTGCCAGCAGTACGGGTCCACTCAATCAGCCCCAGCATTTT. The chain combines TRBV27 with TRBJ1-5, with D hard to call. Germline CDR1 is MNHEY and CDR2 is SMNVEV (reference sequence). The CDR3 sequence is 14 residues long. The ends were cut back, 5 bases at V and 3 bases at J, with 11 bases in the middle.

This chain connects TRBV10-3 to TRBJ1-5; TRBD1 agrees at 9 bases. The CDR3 length is 13 residues. The ends lost 7 bases at V and 7 bases at J; junction bases unmatched: 5. The V gene's germline CDR1 is ENHRY and CDR2 SYGVKD. CDR3 amino acids: CAINRDRDQPQHF. For the CDR3, the DNA is TGTGCCATCAACCGGGACAGGGACCAGCCCCAGCATTTT.

This clone showed up just once. The V and J genes are TRBV7-2 and TRBJ2-7, with D possibly matching TRBD2 (6 bases). Germline-derived CDR1 and CDR2 are SGHTA and FQGNSA. CDR3 size: 15 residues. V lost 1 base and J 5 bases, leaving 15 bases between the germline ends. CDR3 nucleotides: TGTGCCAGCAGCTTAGGGGGGGTAATGGTAGACGAGCAGTACTTC. As protein: CASSLGGVMVDEQYF.

The V and J genes are TRBV27 and TRBJ1-5, with D possibly being TRBD1 (5 bases). Germline V CDR1 and CDR2: MNHEY, SMNVEV (reference sequence). V lost 4 bases to trimming and J lost 0 bases, with 16 bases between them. This CDR3 comprises 17 residues. The CDR3 nucleotides read TGTGCCAGCAGTTCCACAGGTTGGGGGGATAGCAATCAGCCCCAGCATTTT. Its protein is CASSSTGWGDSNQPQHF.

This chain links TRBV7-3 with TRBJ2-7; D uncertain. Germline CDR1 SGHTA, CDR2 FQGTGA. Trimming cost V 1 base and J 3 bases, with 13 bases left between them. The CDR3 length is 15 residues. The CDR3 loop is CASSLNFSPHYEQYF. The DNA for the CDR3 is TGTGCCAGCAGCTTAAATTTTAGTCCCCACTACGAGCAGTACTTC.